This T cell receptor (beta chain) emerged from a study of cytomegalovirus exposure and HLA in healthy donors. The PCR employed 60 Vbeta primers together with 13 Jbeta primers. Generated by immunoSEQ multiplex PCR, the TCRdb table keeps only in-frame clones and is missing some. The sample lists roughly 150,000 clones, roughly 70% occurring once. Trimming took 5 bases from V and 0 from J; bases not matched to a gene: 3. This CDR3 spans 15 amino acids. Per germline, CDR1 MNHEY and CDR2 SVGAGI. For this clone: What it binds is not known.

General observations from the study: As a later analysis revealed, most CMV-associated TCR beta chains appeared HLA-restricted.

The TCR sequence derives from a male donor in good health and CMV-seronegative. Material: PBMCs. The rearrangement uses TRBV6-5 and TRBJ1-4; 7 nucleotides agree with TRBD1. As DNA, the CDR3 is TGTGCCAGCAGTCCCGGGACAGCAACTAATGAAAAACTGTTTTTT. Amino acids: CASSPGTATNEKLFF.